A selection of T cell receptor beta chains follows, all from one sample in a study of response to subunit inactivated influenza vaccine. MiXCR, applied by TCRdb to the RT-PCR reads, yields one record per CDR3 protein. The table records about 530,000 distinct CDR3 sequences, about an eighth of them present only once. The material was PBMCs from blood, obtained more than 35 days after vaccination. The receptors shown here come from a man in his fifties or sixties who received an inactivated influenza vaccine. Both conserved end residues are part of each CDR3. The D gene is left open where the match is weak. Only some rows state a clone size, as once, few, many or a class for expanded clones.

v_call: TRBV10-3
j_call: TRBJ2-2
d_call: TRBD1
clone_size: few
cdr3_aa: CAIRDSNAGELFF
cdr3_nt: TGTGCCATCCGGGACAGCAACGCCGGGGAGCTGTTTTTT

v_call: TRBV5-6
j_call: TRBJ2-1
d_call: TRBD1
clone_size: NA
cdr3_aa: CASSLLTGVAYNEQFF
cdr3_nt: TGTGCCAGCAGCTTGCTGACAGGGGTGGCCTACAATGAGCAGTTCTTC

v_call: TRBV12-3/TRBV12-4
j_call: TRBJ2-1
d_call: NA
clone_size: few
cdr3_aa: CASSLIHEQFF
cdr3_nt: TGTGCCAGCAGTTTAATCCATGAGCAGTTCTTC

v_call: TRBV3-1
j_call: TRBJ2-5
d_call: NA
clone_size: NA
cdr3_aa: CASSQAIRTNKGTQYF
cdr3_nt: TGTGCCAGCAGCCAAGCTATAAGGACAAACAAGGGGACCCAGTACTTC

v_call: TRBV30
j_call: TRBJ1-1
d_call: NA
clone_size: few
cdr3_aa: CAWSRGVESAFF
cdr3_nt: TGTGCCTGGAGTAGGGGGGTCGAATCAGCTTTCTTT

v_call: TRBV10-1
j_call: TRBJ2-2
d_call: NA
clone_size: NA
cdr3_aa: CASSVGGSVAGELFF
cdr3_nt: TGCGCCAGCAGTGTTGGGGGTTCGGTGGCCGGGGAGCTGTTTTTT

v_call: TRBV29-1
j_call: TRBJ2-4
d_call: NA
clone_size: few
cdr3_aa: CSVEAWEGGWPRGNIQYF
cdr3_nt: TGCAGCGTTGAAGCCTGGGAGGGGGGCTGGCCTCGCGGAAACATTCAGTACTTC

v_call: TRBV6-1
j_call: TRBJ2-1
d_call: NA
clone_size: many
cdr3_aa: CASTRWGSNEQFF
cdr3_nt: TGTGCCAGCACCCGGTGGGGTTCCAATGAGCAGTTCTTC

v_call: TRBV6-2/TRBV6-3
j_call: TRBJ2-7
d_call: TRBD1
clone_size: NA
cdr3_aa: CASSFSTGTAPTYEQYF
cdr3_nt: TGTGCCAGCAGTTTCTCGACAGGGACGGCCCCTACCTACGAGCAGTACTTC

v_call: TRBV7-2
j_call: TRBJ2-3
d_call: TRBD2
clone_size: few
cdr3_aa: CASSLTSGVSTDTQYF
cdr3_nt: TGTGCCAGCAGCTTAACTAGCGGGGTTTCAACAGATACGCAGTATTTT

v_call: TRBV20-1
j_call: TRBJ2-1
d_call: TRBD2
clone_size: many
cdr3_aa: CSAWTSGRWNEQFF
cdr3_nt: TGCAGTGCTTGGACTAGCGGGAGGTGGAATGAGCAGTTCTTC

v_call: TRBV30
j_call: TRBJ1-2
d_call: NA
clone_size: NA
cdr3_aa: CAWRLRYGYTF
cdr3_nt: TGTGCCTGGAGACTACGCTATGGCTACACCTTC

v_call: TRBV5-1
j_call: TRBJ2-2
d_call: NA
clone_size: NA
cdr3_aa: CASSPGTIYAGELFF
cdr3_nt: TGCGCCAGCAGTCCGGGGACAATCTACGCCGGGGAGCTGTTTTTT

v_call: TRBV28
j_call: TRBJ2-1
d_call: TRBD2
clone_size: NA
cdr3_aa: CASGSISGSSYNEQFF
cdr3_nt: TGTGCCAGCGGGTCCATTAGCGGGAGCTCCTACAATGAGCAGTTCTTC

v_call: TRBV28
j_call: TRBJ2-1
d_call: NA
clone_size: NA
cdr3_aa: CASRTLKAEYYNEQFF
cdr3_nt: TGTGCCAGCAGGACCTTGAAAGCGGAGTACTACAATGAGCAGTTCTTC

v_call: TRBV20-1
j_call: TRBJ1-2
d_call: NA
clone_size: NA
cdr3_aa: CSATPRGGYGYTF
cdr3_nt: TGCAGTGCTACCCCGCGGGGCGGATATGGCTACACCTTC

v_call: TRBV6-5
j_call: TRBJ2-2
d_call: NA
clone_size: few
cdr3_aa: CASSYAEGEWNTGELFF
cdr3_nt: TGTGCCAGCAGTTACGCCGAGGGGGAGTGGAACACCGGGGAGCTGTTTTTT

v_call: TRBV10-3
j_call: TRBJ2-7
d_call: TRBD1
clone_size: NA
cdr3_aa: CAISLTGTGPYEQYF
cdr3_nt: TGTGCCATCAGTTTGACCGGGACAGGGCCCTACGAGCAGTACTTC

v_call: TRBV24-1
j_call: TRBJ2-2
d_call: TRBD1
clone_size: NA
cdr3_aa: CATSDHRGLNGELFF
cdr3_nt: TGTGCCACCAGTGATCACAGGGGGCTAAACGGGGAGCTGTTTTTT

v_call: TRBV5-5
j_call: TRBJ1-2
d_call: NA
clone_size: NA
cdr3_aa: CASSPTGSTNYGYTF
cdr3_nt: TGTGCCAGCAGCCCCACCGGCAGTACTAACTATGGCTACACCTTC

v_call: TRBV2
j_call: TRBJ2-7
d_call: NA
clone_size: NA
cdr3_aa: CASNLGTREQYF
cdr3_nt: TGTGCCAGCAACCTAGGGACCCGCGAGCAGTACTTC

v_call: TRBV6-2/TRBV6-3
j_call: TRBJ1-5
d_call: TRBD1
clone_size: few
cdr3_aa: CASSRWAGGQPQHF
cdr3_nt: TGTGCCAGCAGCCGGTGGGCAGGGGGTCAGCCCCAGCATTTT

v_call: TRBV18
j_call: TRBJ2-5
d_call: NA
clone_size: once
cdr3_aa: CASAPGTRSGETQYF
cdr3_nt: TGTGCCAGCGCACCAGGGACACGGTCGGGGGAGACCCAGTACTTC

v_call: TRBV29-1
j_call: TRBJ2-7
d_call: NA
clone_size: few
cdr3_aa: CSVEIPLSYEQYF
cdr3_nt: TGCAGCGTTGAGATTCCCCTCTCCTACGAGCAGTACTTC

v_call: TRBV20-1
j_call: TRBJ1-5
d_call: NA
clone_size: NA
cdr3_aa: CSAQRDSNQPQHF
cdr3_nt: TGCAGTGCTCAACGGGATAGCAATCAGCCCCAGCATTTT

v_call: TRBV25-1
j_call: TRBJ1-2
d_call: NA
clone_size: few
cdr3_aa: CASSESLGVGYTF
cdr3_nt: TGTGCCAGCAGTGAATCCTTAGGGGTTGGCTACACCTTC

v_call: TRBV6-2/TRBV6-3
j_call: TRBJ1-2
d_call: NA
clone_size: few
cdr3_aa: CASRYRAGNYGYTF
cdr3_nt: TGTGCCAGCAGATACAGGGCCGGTAACTATGGCTACACCTTC

v_call: TRBV10-1
j_call: TRBJ2-5
d_call: TRBD1
clone_size: few
cdr3_aa: CASSEGQGLVETQYF
cdr3_nt: TGCGCCAGCAGTGAGGGACAGGGCCTGGTCGAGACCCAGTACTTC

v_call: TRBV5-5
j_call: TRBJ2-1
d_call: NA
clone_size: few
cdr3_aa: CASSLAHLGKDEQFF
cdr3_nt: TGTGCCAGCAGCTTGGCACACCTCGGGAAGGATGAGCAGTTCTTC